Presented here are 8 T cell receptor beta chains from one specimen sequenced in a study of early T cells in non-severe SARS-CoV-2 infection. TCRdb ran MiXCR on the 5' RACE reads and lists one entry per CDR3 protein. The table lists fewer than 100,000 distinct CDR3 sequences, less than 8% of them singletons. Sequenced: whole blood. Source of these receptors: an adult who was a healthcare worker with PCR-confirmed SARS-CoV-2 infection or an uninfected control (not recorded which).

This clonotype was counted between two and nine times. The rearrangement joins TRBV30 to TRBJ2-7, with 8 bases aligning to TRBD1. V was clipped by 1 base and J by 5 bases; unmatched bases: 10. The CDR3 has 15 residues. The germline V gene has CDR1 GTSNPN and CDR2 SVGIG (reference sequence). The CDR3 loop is CAWSGTRGRIHEQYF. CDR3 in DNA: TGTGCCTGGAGTGGGACCAGGGGGCGCATCCACGAGCAGTACTTC.

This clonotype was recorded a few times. Written as DNA, the CDR3 is TGTGCCAGCAGTTTACTGAACCTTAACACTGAAGCTTTCTTT. It codes for CASSLLNLNTEAFF. The V gene is TRBV28, the J gene TRBJ1-1; no reliable D call. CDR1 and CDR2 (germline): MDHEN, SYDVKM. The germline V and J ends were trimmed by 2 bases and 2 bases, with 9 bases remaining between them. This CDR3 has 14 amino acids.

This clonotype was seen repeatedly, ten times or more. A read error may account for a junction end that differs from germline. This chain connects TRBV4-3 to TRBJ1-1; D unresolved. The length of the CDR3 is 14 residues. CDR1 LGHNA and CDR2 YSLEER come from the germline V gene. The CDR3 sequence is CASSQTSAGTEVFF. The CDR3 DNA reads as TGCGCCAGCAGCCAGACGTCAGCGGGAACTGAAGTTTTCTTT.

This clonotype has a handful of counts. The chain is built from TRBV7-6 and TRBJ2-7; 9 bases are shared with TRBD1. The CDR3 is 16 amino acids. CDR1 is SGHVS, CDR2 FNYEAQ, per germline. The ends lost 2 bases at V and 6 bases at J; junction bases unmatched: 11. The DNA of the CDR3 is TGTGCCAGCAGCTTACTCGGCCGGGACAGGGCCAGCGAGCAGTACTTC. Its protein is CASSLLGRDRASEQYF.

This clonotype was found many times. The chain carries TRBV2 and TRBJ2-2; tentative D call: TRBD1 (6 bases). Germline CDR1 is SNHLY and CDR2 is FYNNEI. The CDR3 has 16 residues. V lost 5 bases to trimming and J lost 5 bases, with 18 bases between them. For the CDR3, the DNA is TGTGCCAGCAGTTCGCCTTCCGGGACACTGACCGGGGAGCTGTTTTTT. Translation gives CASSSPSGTLTGELFF. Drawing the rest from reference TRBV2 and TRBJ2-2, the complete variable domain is EPEVTQTPSHQVTQMGQEVILRCVPISNHLYFYWYRQILGQKVEFLVSFYNNEISEKSEIFDDQFSVERPDGSNFTLKIRSTKLEDSAMYFCASSSPSGTLTGELFFGEGSRLTVL.

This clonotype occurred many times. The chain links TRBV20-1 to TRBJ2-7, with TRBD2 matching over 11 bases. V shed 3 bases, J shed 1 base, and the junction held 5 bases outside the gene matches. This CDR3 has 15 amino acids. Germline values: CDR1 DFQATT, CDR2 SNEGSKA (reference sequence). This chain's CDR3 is CSARASGRTSYEQYF. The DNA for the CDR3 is TGCAGTGCTAGGGCTAGCGGGAGGACATCCTACGAGCAGTACTTC.

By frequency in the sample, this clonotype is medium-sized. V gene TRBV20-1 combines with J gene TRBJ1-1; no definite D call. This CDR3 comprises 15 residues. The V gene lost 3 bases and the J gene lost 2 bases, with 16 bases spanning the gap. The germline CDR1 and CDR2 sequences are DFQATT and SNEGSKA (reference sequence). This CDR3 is CSARRSYDPNTEAFF. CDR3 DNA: TGCAGTGCTAGGCGGAGTTACGACCCCAACACTGAAGCTTTCTTT.

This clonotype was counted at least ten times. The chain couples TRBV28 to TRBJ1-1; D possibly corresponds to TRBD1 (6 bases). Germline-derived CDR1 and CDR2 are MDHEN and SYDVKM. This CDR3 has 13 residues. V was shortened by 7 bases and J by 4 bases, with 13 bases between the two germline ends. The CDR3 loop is CASIGQWGTEAFF. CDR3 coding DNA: TGTGCCAGCATCGGACAGTGGGGCACTGAAGCTTTCTTT. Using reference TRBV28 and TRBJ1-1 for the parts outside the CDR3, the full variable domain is DVKVTQSSRYLVKRTGEKVFLECVQDMDHENMFWYRQDPGLGLRLIYFSYDVKMKEKGDIPEGYSVSREKKERFSLILESASTNQTSMYLCASIGQWGTEAFFGQGTRLTVV.